The 2 T cell receptor beta chains presented below share a single source sample, sequenced in a study of blood T cell repertoires in COVID-19. Data came from immunoSEQ multiplex PCR; TCRdb stores just in-frame clones and leaves some out. The sample lists 150,000 to 180,000 clones; roughly 80% were seen once. What was sequenced was PBMCs or T cells enriched from blood (not recorded which). The receptors come from a man aged 50 or older who had recovered from COVID-19.

V gene TRBV9 combines with J gene TRBJ1-5; D unresolved. Germline lookup yields CDR1 SGDLS and CDR2 YYNGEE. Trimming removed 0 bases at V and 10 bases at J, with 14 bases between. CDR3 size: 14 residues. CDR3 nucleotides: TGTGCCAGCAGCGTAGAACAGCAAGGTGTTCCCCAGCATTTT. Translated, it gives CASSVEQQGVPQHF. The full variable domain, rest sourced from reference TRBV9 and TRBJ1-5, is DSGVTQTPKHLITATGQRVTLRCSPRSGDLSVYWYQQSLDQGLQFLIQYYNGEERAKGNILERFSAQQFPDLHSELNLSSLELGDSALYFCASSVEQQGVPQHFGDGTRLSIL.

This clone occurred once. Germline and junction disagree at one end, which may indicate a read error. The V and J genes are TRBV7-9 and TRBJ1-5; D remains unclear. This CDR3 is 15 amino acids long. Germline V gene lookup returns CDR1 SEHNR and CDR2 FQNEAQ (reference sequence). The CDR3 region is CASSPEGGPNQSQHF. The DNA of the CDR3 is TGTGCCAGCAGCCCCGAGGGCGGACCCAATCAGTCCCAGCATTTT.